These 25 T cell receptor beta chains came from one sample sequenced in a study of molecular identifiers for immune sequencing clone quantification. TCRdb re-called the PCR reads with MiXCR, one entry per CDR3 protein. The sample holds over 600,000 distinct CDR3 sequences; 15% to 20% are singletons and the top ten take around 0.86%. Source material: naive CD8+ T cells from blood, with Jurkat cell RNA spiked in. Subset specified: FACS-sorted CD8+CD4-CCR7+CD45RA+ naive T cells. All receptors derive from a human donor in good health. Some libraries in this study had Jurkat cell RNA spiked in.

This clonotype came up many times. V gene TRBV15 combines with J gene TRBJ1-1; TRBD1 agrees at 8 bases. CDR3 length: 14 amino acids. J gave up 8 bases and V 3 bases, and 8 bases lay outside the gene matches. Germline V gene lookup returns CDR1 LNHNV and CDR2 YYDKDF (reference sequence). CDR3 DNA: TGTGCCACCAGCAGCGAAATGGGACAGGAAGAAGCTTTCTTT. It is translated as CATSSEMGQEEAFF.

With respect to this clonotype: The junction and the germline gene differ at one end; a read error may be behind it. The chain combines TRBV7-9 with TRBJ2-1, with a possible D match to TRBD1 (5 bases). Germline V gene data show CDR1 as SEHNR and CDR2 as FQNEAQ (reference sequence). The CDR3 has 18 residues. The CDR3 DNA sequence: TGTGCCAGCGGCTTAGAAAGGGGCCGTTCTGGCTCCTACAATGAGCAGTTCTTC. Protein: CASGLERGRSGSYNEQFF.

This clonotype was seen at least ten times. The J gene is TRBJ2-5, the V gene TRBV9; 9 nucleotides agree with TRBD2. V lost 3 bases and J lost 5; bases outside the gene matches: 14. The germline gives CDR1 SGDLS, CDR2 YYNGEE. The length of the CDR3 is 17 residues. The CDR3 spells CASSAGVVAGVRETQYF. The CDR3 DNA is TGTGCCAGCAGCGCTGGGGTTGTAGCGGGAGTCCGGGAGACCCAGTACTTC.

The rearrangement links TRBV6-4 to TRBJ1-4; D remains ambiguous. V gave up 3 bases and J gave up 10 bases, with 0 bases separating them. Germline V gene sequence: CDR1 MRHNA, CDR2 SNTAGT. CDR3 size: 9 residues. The CDR3, as DNA: TGTGCCAGCAGTGAAAAACTGTTTTTT. The encoded protein is CASSEKLFF.

The V call is TRBV4-1, the J call TRBJ2-5, with D unresolved. Trimming took 4 bases from V and 5 from J, leaving 20 bases between them. The CDR3 is 16 residues long. Germline CDR1 reads MGHRA; CDR2 reads YSYEKL. The CDR3 is CASSPNGQAPLETQYF. CDR3 coding DNA: TGCGCCAGCAGCCCCAACGGGCAGGCCCCGTTGGAGACCCAGTACTTC.

This clonotype occurred a few times. V usage is TRBV27 and J usage is TRBJ2-1; 14 bases are a match to TRBD2. There are 18 residues in the CDR3. Germline CDR1 is MNHEY and CDR2 is SMNVEV (reference sequence). V trimming: 7 bases; J trimming: 6 bases; junction bases outside the gene matches: 14. This chain's CDR3 is CASTGTSGRAPWGNEQFF. DNA for the CDR3: TGTGCCAGCACCGGGACTAGCGGGAGAGCCCCCTGGGGCAATGAGCAGTTCTTC.

The rearrangement links TRBV12-3 or TRBV12-4 to TRBJ2-3; D gene uncertain. The CDR3 length is 16 residues. Trimming pared 3 bases from V and 1 base from J, leaving 14 bases between. The CDR3 nucleotides read TGTGCCAGCAGTTTTTGGGAAGTCGGCCGCACAGATACGCAGTATTTT. It encodes CASSFWEVGRTDTQYF.

This clonotype showed up many times. The V call is TRBV28, the J call TRBJ2-5; 8 nucleotides line up with TRBD1. Trimming took 3 bases from V and 1 from J; bases not matched to a gene: 7. There are 16 residues in the CDR3. In germline, CDR1 is MDHEN, CDR2 SYDVKM. CDR3 bases: TGTGCCAGCAGTTTGGTAGAGGGGACAGGCCAAGAGACCCAGTACTTC. It translates to CASSLVEGTGQETQYF.

This clonotype was seen more than once but under ten times. This may stem from a read error, because a much larger clone lies one nucleotide away. The chain joins TRBV21-1 to TRBJ1-1. TRBV21-1 is shown as a pseudogene. This CDR3 contains 15 residues. The DNA of the CDR3 is TGTGCCAGCAGCAGAGAAAACAGACAGAACACTGAAGCTTTCTTT. The encoded protein is CASSRENRQNTEAFF.

This clonotype was seen many times. This chain connects TRBV4-1 to TRBJ1-5, with 8 nucleotides matching TRBD1. Trimming at V came to 1 base and at J to 5 bases, leaving 4 bases not matched to a gene. The germline V gene has CDR1 MGHRA and CDR2 YSYEKL. CDR3 length equals 15 residues. Here the CDR3 reads CASSQAADRDQPQHF. In nucleotides, the CDR3 is TGCGCCAGCAGCCAAGCCGCGGACAGGGATCAGCCCCAGCATTTT.

V gene TRBV29-1 combines with J gene TRBJ2-1; 9 positions agree with TRBD2. Per germline, CDR1 SQVTM and CDR2 ANQGSEA. The V gene end was trimmed by 5 bases and the J gene end by 7 bases; junction bases not matched to a gene: 12. This CDR3 comprises 15 residues. As DNA, the CDR3 is TGCAGCGTTTGGGTCTGGGGCGGGGGGGGAAATGAGCAGTTCTTC. As protein: CSVWVWGGGGNEQFF.

The chain joins TRBV6-2 or TRBV6-3 to TRBJ1-1; tentatively, D is TRBD1 (6 bases). Germline CDR1 is MNHEY and CDR2 is SVGEGT. The V end lost 5 bases, the J end lost 0 bases, and 16 bases lay between the germline ends. The CDR3 length is 16 residues. CDR3 region: CASSKPGTTMNTEAFF. The DNA of the CDR3 is TGTGCCAGCAGTAAACCGGGGACAACCATGAACACTGAAGCTTTCTTT.

There are many counts of this clonotype. The chain is built from TRBV29-1 and TRBJ1-3, with TRBD1 matching 8 bases. Unmatched junction bases numbered 4, after V lost 7 bases and J lost 2 bases. This CDR3 region has 13 residues. The V gene's germline CDR1 is SQVTM and CDR2 ANQGSEA. CDR3 in amino acids: CSAETGAGNTIYF. In nucleotides, the CDR3 is TGCAGCGCTGAGACAGGGGCTGGAAACACCATATATTTT.

The chain employs TRBV28 and TRBJ1-6; D is unresolved. V was shortened by 3 bases and J by 8 bases, with 11 bases between the two germline ends. CDR3 length equals 14 residues. The germline V gene encodes CDR1 MDHEN and CDR2 SYDVKM. The DNA of the CDR3 is TGTGCCAGCAGTTTTCTGCCAGAGGATTCACCCCTCCACTTT. This translates into CASSFLPEDSPLHF.

On this clonotype: This may be a read error, as it is one base from a much larger clone. The CDR3: CAWRGGAGDTQYF. CDR3 bases: TGTGCCTGGAGGGGGGGCGCGGGGGATACGCAGTATTTT. V usage is TRBV30 and J usage is TRBJ2-3, with D possibly called TRBD1 or TRBD2 (6 bases each). The germline V gene encodes CDR1 GTSNPN and CDR2 SVGIG (reference sequence). The CDR3 has 13 residues. V lost 3 bases and J lost 6, with 13 bases in between.

This clonotype was counted a few times. The chain has TRBV4-1 and TRBJ1-2; unclear D gene. Trimming shortened V by 0 bases and J by 4 bases, and 12 bases separated the two germline ends. From germline, CDR1 is MGHRA and CDR2 YSYEKL. The CDR3 contains 15 residues. The CDR3 coding sequence is TGCGCCAGCAGCCAAGATCCCCAGTGGGCCTATGGCTACACCTTC. It yields the protein CASSQDPQWAYGYTF.

This clonotype has a count of ten or more. V usage is TRBV11-3 and J usage is TRBJ2-7; D call uncertain. The CDR3 length is 14 residues. CDR1 is SGHNT and CDR2 is YENEEA in the germline V gene. Trimming took 5 bases from V and 0 from J, leaving 11 bases between them. The CDR3 reads CASSASGSSYEQYF. CDR3 in DNA: TGTGCCAGCAGCGCGTCGGGTAGCTCCTACGAGCAGTACTTC. Using reference TRBV11-3 and TRBJ2-7 for the parts outside the CDR3, the full variable domain is EAGVVQSPRYKIIEKKQPVAFWCNPISGHNTLYWYLQNLGQGPELLIRYENEEAVDDSQLPKDRFSAERLKGVDSTLKIQPAELGDSAVYLCASSASGSSYEQYFGPGTRLTVT.

The V gene is TRBV19, the J gene TRBJ2-2, with D tentatively TRBD1 (6 bases). CDR1 is LNHDA, CDR2 SQIVND, per germline (reference sequence). This CDR3 comprises 15 residues. V lost 7 bases, J lost 0 bases, and 12 bases lay in between. The CDR3 DNA follows: TGTGCCAGTATGAGGGGGATCGCGAACACCGGGGAGCTGTTTTTT. Translated, it gives CASMRGIANTGELFF.

Only one count was recorded for this clonotype. A read error is possible here, since a much larger clone lies one base away. The V and J genes are TRBV20-1 and TRBJ1-1; D gene ambiguous. Trimming cost V 0 bases and J 8 bases, with 13 bases left between them. Looked up from germline, CDR1 is DFQATT and CDR2 is SNEGSKA (reference sequence). The CDR3 covers 13 residues. The CDR3 is CSARDDGDNEAFF. CDR3 DNA: TGCAGTGCTAGAGATGATGGTGACAACGAAGCTTTCTTT.

This clonotype was counted between two and nine times. The chain combines TRBV28 with TRBJ2-3, with 14 positions matching TRBD2. The CDR3 is 15 residues long. The V gene's germline CDR1 is MDHEN and CDR2 SYDVKM. With V trimmed by 7 bases and J by 9 bases, 9 bases remained unmatched. The CDR3 sequence: CASTIRLAGGVTQYF. The CDR3 DNA sequence: TGTGCCAGCACTATAAGACTAGCGGGAGGGGTGACGCAGTATTTT.

In its sample, this clonotype was seen many times. The V and J genes are TRBV12-3 or TRBV12-4 and TRBJ1-1; unclear D gene. CDR3 length: 14 residues. Trimming removed 0 bases at V and 3 bases at J, with 8 bases between. The CDR3 region is CASSLAIPDTEAFF. The CDR3 nucleotides read TGTGCCAGCAGTTTAGCAATACCAGACACTGAAGCTTTCTTT.

This clonotype was observed at least ten times. The V and J genes are TRBV5-6 and TRBJ2-1; 12 bases are a match to TRBD2. V lost 3 bases, J lost 4 bases, and 8 bases stayed unmatched. Germline V CDR1 and CDR2: SGHDT, YYEEEE. The CDR3 length is 17 residues. As DNA, the CDR3 is TGTGCCAGCAGCTGGCCCTCCCTAGCGGGGGGGTACAATGAGCAGTTCTTC. The encoded protein is CASSWPSLAGGYNEQFF.

This clonotype was seen at least ten times. This sequence joins TRBV12-3 or TRBV12-4 and TRBJ2-2; TRBD2 agrees at 13 bases. The CDR3 totals 19 residues. J gave up 5 bases and V 7 bases, and 16 bases lay outside the gene matches. The DNA for the CDR3 is TGTGCCAGCACCCTGGCCGCGCAACTAGCGGGGGGGCGGACCGGGGAGCTGTTTTTT. It codes for CASTLAAQLAGGRTGELFF.

This clonotype was detected ten times or more. The rearrangement joins TRBV19 to TRBJ1-5; D unclear. This CDR3 is built from 12 residues. The germline CDR1 and CDR2 sequences are LNHDA and SQIVND (reference sequence). Trimming removed 7 bases from V and 4 bases from J, with 8 bases in between. CDR3: CASMSGNQPQHF. The CDR3, as DNA: TGTGCCAGTATGTCCGGAAATCAGCCCCAGCATTTT.

Concerning this clonotype itself: It may be a read error: a sequence one base away is much more abundant. V and J are TRBV4-1 and TRBJ1-1, with D perhaps matching TRBD1 (5 bases). This CDR3 is 15 amino acids long. Germline V gene lookup returns CDR1 MGHRA and CDR2 YSYEKL. Trimming removed 0 bases from V and 0 bases from J, with 8 bases in between. CDR3 in amino acids: CASSQERGVNTEAFF. The DNA of the CDR3 is TGCGCCAGCAGCCAAGAACGGGGGGTGAACACTGAAGCTTTCTTT.